This passage covers 30 T cell receptor beta chains from one sample sequenced in a study of T cells in Graves' hyperthyroidism and ophthalmopathy (dated 2019 in TCRdb). The library was built by means of multiplex PCR. The sequencing machine was an Illumina HiSeq 2000. The TCR beta CDR3 regions were amplified from RNA transcripts. The first round of RT-PCR for the TCR CDR3 was performed with the HTBI primer set and the Qiagen OneStep RT-PCR kit. The public reads were run again by TCRdb, first through fastp at Q25 and then through MiXCR, and only productive beta chains were kept. Each CDR3 protein appears once, grouped with its most common genes and DNA. The sample table shows about 420,000 distinct CDR3 sequences, and about 15% are seen once. 13% to 15% of the sample rests with the top ten. Sequences were obtained from blood. The receptors originated from a woman under 30 with Graves' hyperthyroidism.

In its sample, this clonotype was seen many times. V usage is TRBV4-1 and J usage is TRBJ2-7, with D perhaps TRBD2 (5 bases). Per germline, CDR1 MGHRA and CDR2 YSYEKL. The CDR3 loop spans 16 amino acids. The germline V and J ends were trimmed by 0 bases and 0 bases, with 12 bases remaining between them. CDR3 nucleotides: TGCGCCAGCAGCCAAGATGCGGGCGGACGCTCCTACGAGCAGTACTTC. Translated: CASSQDAGGRSYEQYF.

This clonotype was seen a few times. The chain combines TRBV29-1 with TRBJ2-1, with TRBD1 as a possible D gene (5 bases). The CDR3 sequence is 15 residues long. Germline-derived CDR1 and CDR2 are SQVTM and ANQGSEA. Trimming stripped 5 bases from V and 4 bases from J, with 18 bases between. DNA of the CDR3: TGCAGCGTTCCCACTAACCTAGGGGTATACAATGAGCAGTTCTTC. Translation: CSVPTNLGVYNEQFF.

This clonotype was seen a few times. The genes are TRBV10-2 and TRBJ1-1, with TRBD1 as a possible D gene (5 bases). The germline V gene encodes CDR1 WSHSY and CDR2 SAAADI. This CDR3 contains 12 residues. V was clipped by 8 bases and J by 5 bases, with 12 bases between them. CDR3 region: CASGDWRTEAFF. The CDR3 coding sequence is TGCGCCAGCGGGGACTGGAGGACTGAAGCTTTCTTT.

This clonotype appeared many times. The chain combines TRBV20-1 with TRBJ2-7, with D unresolved. The CDR3 is 14 residues long. The V end was cut by 0 bases, the J end by 3 bases, with 12 bases between. In germline, CDR1 is DFQATT, CDR2 SNEGSKA (reference sequence). The CDR3 nucleotides read TGCAGTGCTAGAGATCCGACAATTATCTACGAGCAGTACTTC. Its translation is CSARDPTIIYEQYF.

This clonotype was recorded many times. This chain joins TRBV7-3 and TRBJ2-3, with 7 bases aligning to TRBD2. The germline CDR1 and CDR2 sequences are SGHTA and FQGTGA. V trimming: 4 bases; J trimming: 2 bases; junction bases outside the gene matches: 6. The CDR3 has 15 residues. CDR3 in amino acids: CASSSGGSLTDTQYF. The DNA for the CDR3 is TGTGCCAGCAGCTCCGGGGGGAGTCTCACAGATACGCAGTATTTT.

The rearrangement joins TRBV12-3 or TRBV12-4 to TRBJ2-5; D possibly uses TRBD1 or TRBD2 (5 bases each). CDR3 size: 14 residues. V was cut by 7 bases and J by 7 bases, with 19 bases left in between. The CDR3 DNA follows: TGTGCCAGCACCCGATCGGGGTTGAGGGGGACCCAGTACTTC. Its translation: CASTRSGLRGTQYF.

This clonotype came up many times. The chain couples TRBV10-3 to TRBJ1-1; the D is unclear. The ends were cut back, 6 bases at V and 6 bases at J, with 14 bases in the middle. The V gene's germline CDR1 is ENHRY and CDR2 SYGVKD. The CDR3 extends over 13 amino acids. CDR3 nucleotide sequence: TGTGCCATCAGAAAGCTGCCCGAGGCTGAAGCTTTCTTT. This codes for CAIRKLPEAEAFF.

This clonotype appeared many times. The chain uses TRBV7-9 and TRBJ1-1, with TRBD1 as a possible D gene (5 bases). Germline-derived CDR1 and CDR2 are SEHNR and FQNEAQ (reference sequence). This CDR3 contains 15 residues. Trimming cost V 5 bases and J 0 bases, with 13 bases left between them. This CDR3 is CASSPWGGMNTEAFF. The DNA for the CDR3 is TGTGCCAGCAGCCCCTGGGGGGGGATGAACACTGAAGCTTTCTTT.

Only a few counts were recorded for this clonotype. The chain joins TRBV29-1 to TRBJ2-7; D ambiguous. The length of the CDR3 is 12 residues. Trimming shortened V by 5 bases and J by 2 bases, and 10 bases separated the two germline ends. Per germline, CDR1 SQVTM and CDR2 ANQGSEA. The DNA for the CDR3 is TGCAGCGTTCGGAGAGACACCTACGAGCAGTACTTC. It encodes CSVRRDTYEQYF.

This clonotype was counted at least ten times. This sequence joins TRBV28 and TRBJ2-7; 9 bases align to TRBD2. V lost 5 bases and J lost 3; bases outside the gene matches: 2. Germline assignment: CDR1 MDHEN and CDR2 SYDVKM. This CDR3 region has 13 residues. CDR3 in amino acids: CASSPSGVYEQYF. In DNA form, the CDR3 reads TGTGCCAGCAGTCCTAGCGGGGTCTACGAGCAGTACTTC.

This chain joins TRBV18 and TRBJ1-5, with 9 nucleotides matching TRBD1. J was trimmed by 2 bases and V by 2 bases; bases with no gene match: 13. Germline loops: CDR1 KGHSH, CDR2 LQKENI. CDR3 size: 19 residues. The CDR3 bases are TGTGCCAGCTCACCATCATACCGGGACAGGGACGGAGGCAATCAGCCCCAGCATTTT. Translation: CASSPSYRDRDGGNQPQHF. The full variable domain, completed using reference TRBV18 and TRBJ1-5, is NAGVMQNPRHLVRRRGQEARLRCSPMKGHSHVYWYRQLPEEGLKFMVYLQKENIIDESGMPKERFSAEFPKEGPSILRIQQVVRGDSAAYFCASSPSYRDRDGGNQPQHFGDGTRLSIL.

This clonotype was observed many times. The chain couples TRBV18 to TRBJ2-3; 9 nucleotides match TRBD1. The CDR3 contains 15 residues. V shed 1 base and J 6 bases; nucleotides not matched to a gene: 5. Germline lookup yields CDR1 KGHSH and CDR2 LQKENI. CDR3 in amino acids: CASSPLTGGSDTQYF. In nucleotides, the CDR3 is TGTGCCAGCTCACCACTCACAGGGGGCTCGGATACGCAGTATTTT.

This clonotype was recorded many times. The V and J genes are TRBV3-1 and TRBJ2-3; no firm D call. Germline values: CDR1 LGHDT, CDR2 YNNKEL (reference sequence). V lost 5 bases and J 2 bases, leaving 14 bases between the germline ends. The CDR3 runs to 15 residues. As DNA, the CDR3 is TGTGCCAGCAGCGACATGGGATTTACCACAGATACGCAGTATTTT. It encodes CASSDMGFTTDTQYF.

The J gene is TRBJ1-3, the V gene TRBV12-3 or TRBV12-4; D is undetermined. The V and J ends lost 2 bases and 0 bases respectively, with 11 bases between them. The CDR3 has 16 amino acids. The CDR3 region has the DNA TGTGCCAGCAGTTTATTGGTGAGCTACTCTGGAAACACCATATATTTT. It specifies CASSLLVSYSGNTIYF.

The rearrangement joins TRBV12-3 or TRBV12-4 to TRBJ1-3; no clear D. This CDR3 contains 13 residues. V lost 5 bases and J 7 bases, leaving 12 bases between the germline ends. This chain's CDR3 is CASSAPGGNTIYF. Here the CDR3 DNA reads TGTGCCAGCAGTGCCCCGGGAGGGAACACCATATATTTT.

This clonotype was counted at least ten times. This rearrangement joins TRBV10-3 to TRBJ2-7; 9 nucleotides align to TRBD2. This CDR3 has 14 amino acids. Per germline, CDR1 ENHRY and CDR2 SYGVKD. With V trimmed by 8 bases and J by 5 bases, 10 bases remained unmatched. CDR3 sequence reads: CAIRPASGEHEQYF. CDR3 nucleotides: TGTGCCATCCGCCCCGCTAGCGGGGAACACGAGCAGTACTTC.

This clonotype was detected ten times or more. This sequence joins TRBV7-2 and TRBJ2-6, with D hard to call. V lost 1 base and J lost 2, with 6 bases in between. The CDR3 loop spans 15 amino acids. CDR1 and CDR2 from the germline V gene are SGHTA and FQGNSA. The CDR3 nucleotides read TGTGCCAGCAGCTTAGAAGGGACTGGGGCCAACGTCCTGACTTTC. Translating gives CASSLEGTGANVLTF. Full variable domain (missing parts from reference TRBV7-2 and TRBJ2-6): GAGVSQSPSNKVTEKGKDVELRCDPISGHTALYWYRQSLGQGLEFLIYFQGNSAPDKSGLPSDRFSAERTGGSVSTLTIQRTQQEDSAVYLCASSLEGTGANVLTFGAGSRLTVL.

The rearrangement joins TRBV12-3 or TRBV12-4 to TRBJ2-7; TRBD1 agrees at 10 bases. The V segment lost 5 bases and the J segment 7 bases; nucleotides outside the gene matches: 5. The CDR3 spans 13 residues. The CDR3 DNA is TGTGCCAGCAGTGGGACAGGGGTAGGAGAGCAGTACTTC. Translating it yields CASSGTGVGEQYF.

In this sample, this clonotype turned up many times. V gene TRBV6-1 combines with J gene TRBJ2-3; tentative D call: TRBD1 (5 bases). Germline-derived CDR1 and CDR2 are MNHNS and SASEGT. V was trimmed by 6 bases and J by 5 bases, leaving 9 bases between them. The length of the CDR3 is 12 residues. Here the CDR3 reads CASRRQKDTQYF. The DNA for the CDR3 is TGTGCCAGCAGACGACAGAAAGATACGCAGTATTTT.

This clonotype was seen repeatedly, ten times or more. J is TRBJ1-3 and V is TRBV6-1; maybe TRBD1 (6 bases). The ends were cut back, 7 bases at V and 4 bases at J, with 20 bases in the middle. Germline V gene lookup returns CDR1 MNHNS and CDR2 SASEGT. CDR3 length equals 16 residues. CDR3 DNA: TGTGCCAGCACCGGGACATCGTTCATTGGGGGAAACACCATATATTTT. Residues: CASTGTSFIGGNTIYF.

A few counts support this clonotype. This may come from a read error, since a much larger clone is one base off. The chain recombines TRBV2 with TRBJ1-2, with D maybe TRBD1 (5 bases). The germline V and J ends were trimmed by 4 bases and 4 bases, with 13 bases remaining between them. This CDR3 has 14 residues. From germline, CDR1 is SNHLY and CDR2 FYNNEI. The CDR3 here is CASSGGGRGYGYTF. The CDR3 DNA sequence: TGTGCCAGCAGTGGTGGAGGAAGGGGCTATGGCTACACCTTC.

This clonotype occurred many times. The chain employs TRBV2 and TRBJ1-5, with D possibly TRBD1 on 6 matching bases. V lost 8 bases to trimming and J lost 2 bases, with 13 bases between them. In germline, CDR1 is SNHLY, CDR2 FYNNEI. The CDR3 runs to 14 residues. The CDR3 coding sequence is TGTGCCAGCGGAAAGGGGGGGGGCAATCAGCCCCAGCATTTT. Translation gives CASGKGGGNQPQHF.

This clonotype was counted between two and nine times. The rearrangement uses TRBV3-1 and TRBJ2-2; 11 nucleotides agree with TRBD2. CDR1 is LGHDT and CDR2 is YNNKEL in the germline V gene (reference sequence). The CDR3 length is 18 residues. V trimming: 1 base; J trimming: 6 bases; junction bases outside the gene matches: 10. CDR3 nucleotide sequence: TGTGCCAGCAGCCAAGTAATGAGTCTAGCGGGAGGAGCCGGGGAGCTGTTTTTT. This gives the protein CASSQVMSLAGGAGELFF.

This clonotype was detected a few times. The chain links TRBV18 to TRBJ2-7; TRBD1 matches at 9 bases. V dropped 3 bases and J dropped 3; count of bases not matched to a gene: 6. This CDR3 region has 15 residues. Germline lookup yields CDR1 KGHSH and CDR2 LQKENI. CDR3 sequence reads: CASSPRTGVGYEQYF. The CDR3 DNA is TGTGCCAGCTCACCGCGGACAGGGGTAGGCTACGAGCAGTACTTC.

Many counts were recorded for this clonotype. The rearrangement uses TRBV6-5 and TRBJ2-7; 9 bases are shared with TRBD1. V was clipped by 4 bases and J by 1 base; unmatched bases: 2. This CDR3 contains 14 residues. Germline V CDR1 and CDR2: MNHEY, SVGAGI. DNA for the CDR3: TGTGCCAGCAGTTTGGGACAGGGATCCTACGAGCAGTACTTC. It yields the protein CASSLGQGSYEQYF.

The DNA of the CDR3 is TGTGCCAGCAGCGCGGGACTAGCGGGGGGTAAGGGCACAGATACGCAGTATTTT. Encoded protein: CASSAGLAGGKGTDTQYF. This rearrangement joins TRBV9 to TRBJ2-3; 15 bases match TRBD2. Trimming at V came to 3 bases and at J to 1 base, leaving 6 bases not matched to a gene. From germline, CDR1 is SGDLS and CDR2 YYNGEE. This CDR3 contains 18 residues.

The V gene is TRBV12-3 or TRBV12-4, the J gene TRBJ1-2; D gene ambiguous. The CDR3 is made up of 13 amino acids. Deletions cut 6 bases from V and 2 bases from J, with 10 bases between. CDR3 in amino acids: CASSHPPNYGYTF. DNA of the CDR3: TGTGCCAGCAGCCACCCACCCAACTATGGCTACACCTTC.

This clonotype was picked up a small number of times. The V call is TRBV20-1, the J call TRBJ2-7; 7 nucleotides match TRBD1. Germline CDR1 DFQATT, CDR2 SNEGSKA (reference sequence). With 6 bases clipped from V and 3 bases from J, the junction kept 5 bases outside the gene matches. CDR3 length: 12 amino acids. The CDR3 DNA reads as TGCAGTGCCGGACAGGTAGACTACGAGCAGTACTTC. Translation: CSAGQVDYEQYF.

This clonotype was counted only a few times. This chain uses TRBV5-6 with TRBJ2-3; the D gene is possibly TRBD1 (6 bases). Germline V lookup: CDR1 SGHDT, CDR2 YYEEEE. Trimming shortened V by 4 bases and J by 6 bases, and 18 bases separated the two germline ends. This CDR3 has 15 residues. The CDR3 here is CASSQYRAPEDTQYF. The CDR3 DNA reads TGTGCCAGCAGCCAATACAGGGCTCCTGAGGATACGCAGTATTTT.

The chain is built from TRBV3-1 and TRBJ2-2; 16 bases match TRBD2. CDR1 is LGHDT and CDR2 is YNNKEL in the germline V gene (reference sequence). The CDR3 is 17 residues long. V gave up 1 base and J gave up 7 bases; unmatched junction bases: 3. CDR3 coding DNA: TGTGCCAGCAGCCAAGGGGGACTAGCGGGAGGGTACGGGGAGCTGTTTTTT. Translating gives CASSQGGLAGGYGELFF.